One sample yielded the 9 T cell receptor beta chains listed below, sequenced in a study of technical replicates of blood from a handful of donors. Clones were read by immunoSEQ multiplex PCR, and TCRdb kept only the in-frame ones, dropping some. This sample has approximately 88,000 clones, with 95% to 97% found just once. Sequenced input: T cells isolated from PBMCs. The receptors were gathered from a human donor in good health.

The chain uses TRBV6-1 and TRBJ1-2; unclear D gene. Trimming removed 4 bases from V and 5 bases from J, with 11 bases in between. CDR3 length: 13 residues. Germline CDR1 reads MNHNS; CDR2 reads SASEGT. The CDR3 nucleotides read TGTGCCAGCAGTGGGTGGGCAACTTATGGCTACACCTTC. This encodes CASSGWATYGYTF.

The chain recombines TRBV13 with TRBJ2-1; TRBD1 agrees at 7 bases. The CDR3 sequence is 16 residues long. Germline V gene lookup returns CDR1 PRHDT and CDR2 FYEKMQ (reference sequence). The J segment lost 7 bases and the V segment lost 4 bases, leaving 13 bases of the junction unmatched. The CDR3: CASSSQTGPYPNEQFF. The CDR3 DNA follows: TGTGCCAGCAGCTCACAGACAGGGCCCTATCCAAATGAGCAGTTCTTC.

The CDR3 protein is CASSQRRGTGELFF. Written as DNA, the CDR3 is TGTGCCAGCTCACAAAGACGAGGCACCGGGGAGCTGTTTTTT. The chain couples TRBV18 to TRBJ2-2; D gene unclear. The germline gives CDR1 KGHSH, CDR2 LQKENI. This CDR3 has 14 amino acids. Deletions cut 4 bases from V and 4 bases from J, with 10 bases between.

The rearrangement joins TRBV28 to TRBJ2-1; D might be TRBD1 (5 bases). The CDR3 has 11 residues. CDR1 and CDR2 (germline): MDHEN, SYDVKM. Trimming removed 11 bases from V and 9 bases from J, with 14 bases in between. The CDR3: CAAQGRAEQFF. CDR3 DNA: TGTGCCGCCCAGGGTCGTGCTGAGCAGTTCTTC.

The V call is TRBV6-5, the J call TRBJ2-1; perhaps TRBD2 as D (5 bases). Trimming shortened V by 6 bases and J by 7 bases, and 16 bases separated the two germline ends. CDR1 and CDR2 from the germline V gene are MNHEY and SVGAGI. This CDR3 is 14 amino acids long. CDR3 DNA sequence: TGTGCCAGCAGAAAAACGGAGGTCTTGAATGAGCAGTTCTTC. Encoded protein: CASRKTEVLNEQFF.

The count of this clone is one. V and J are TRBV13 and TRBJ2-1; 10 bases are a match to TRBD2. Germline V gene lookup returns CDR1 PRHDT and CDR2 FYEKMQ (reference sequence). Germline trimming cut 0 bases from V and 4 bases from J; bases unmatched to any gene: 3. CDR3 length equals 16 residues. CDR3 loop: CASSLGAGGPYNEQFF. CDR3 DNA: TGTGCCAGCAGCTTAGGAGCGGGAGGGCCATACAATGAGCAGTTCTTC.

The chain recombines TRBV19 with TRBJ2-6; D gene uncertain. CDR1 and CDR2 from the germline V gene are LNHDA and SQIVND (reference sequence). Trimming cost V 4 bases and J 0 bases, with 7 bases left between them. The CDR3 is made up of 15 amino acids. The CDR3 region has the DNA TGTGCCAGTAGTACCTCTTCCTCTGGGGCCAACGTCCTGACTTTC. Protein product: CASSTSSSGANVLTF.

The V and J genes are TRBV15 and TRBJ2-5, with 8 bases lining up with TRBD2. The V and J ends lost 3 bases and 3 bases, in that order; junction bases with no gene match: 9. Per germline, CDR1 LNHNV and CDR2 YYDKDF (reference sequence). This CDR3 is built from 16 residues. This chain's CDR3 is CATSSVDEAGEETQYF. CDR3 sequence (DNA): TGTGCCACCAGCAGCGTTGACGAAGCGGGAGAAGAGACCCAGTACTTC. Complete variable domain (other parts from reference TRBV15 and TRBJ2-5): DAMVIQNPRYQVTQFGKPVTLSCSQTLNHNVMYWYQQKSSQAPKLLFHYYDKDFNNEADTPDNFQSRRPNTSFCFLDIRSPGLGDTAMYLCATSSVDEAGEETQYFGPGTRLLVL.

The rearrangement links TRBV13 to TRBJ2-3, with 7 bases identical to TRBD1. The CDR3 runs 16 residues. Germline-derived CDR1 and CDR2 are PRHDT and FYEKMQ (reference sequence). Germline trimming cut 6 bases from V and 1 base from J; bases unmatched to any gene: 10. CDR3 sequence (DNA): TGTGCCAGCAGTTCCCCCGGGACAGAGGGCACAGATACGCAGTATTTT. It is translated as CASSSPGTEGTDTQYF.